Each of the 21 T cell receptor beta chains below was sequenced from the same sample in a study of T cells in Graves' hyperthyroidism and ophthalmopathy. The CDR3 regions of TCR beta were amplified from RNA transcripts. Carried out on the TCR CDR3, a first-round RT-PCR used the HTBI primer set. Each CDR3 protein gets one entry after TCRdb re-called the multiplex PCR reads with MiXCR. The table records about 560,000 distinct CDR3 sequences, approximately 15% of them present only once. The sample comprised blood. The receptors shown here come from a woman aged 18-29 years with Graves' hyperthyroidism.

This clonotype was observed many times. The CDR3 nucleotides are TGTGCCAGCAGTCGGAAGTGGGATCGCTCCTACAATGAGCAGTTCTTC. It yields the protein CASSRKWDRSYNEQFF. The rearrangement links TRBV2 to TRBJ2-1; unclear D gene. The V gene's germline CDR1 is SNHLY and CDR2 FYNNEI. CDR3 length equals 16 residues. Trimming cost V 5 bases and J 0 bases, with 14 bases left between them.

The CDR3 nucleotides are TGTGCCAGTATCCCCACTAGACAGAGCTCTGGGGCCAACGTCCTGACTTTC. Translation: CASIPTRQSSGANVLTF. V usage is TRBV19 and J usage is TRBJ2-6; D might be TRBD1 or TRBD2, each matching 5 bases. The CDR3 contains 17 residues. The germline V gene encodes CDR1 LNHDA and CDR2 SQIVND (reference sequence). The ends were cut back, 7 bases at V and 0 bases at J, with 16 bases in the middle.

This clonotype was seen many times. The genes are TRBV5-1 and TRBJ1-1; D is unclear. The CDR3 has 13 amino acids. V was pared by 0 bases and J by 0 bases, with 3 bases between. Germline CDR1 and CDR2: SGHRS and YFSETQ. In DNA form, the CDR3 reads TGCGCCAGCAGCTTGGGGATGAACACTGAAGCTTTCTTT. It is translated as CASSLGMNTEAFF.

The rearrangement joins TRBV13 to TRBJ2-5; TRBD2 aligns across 7 bases. Germline V lookup: CDR1 PRHDT, CDR2 FYEKMQ (reference sequence). After removal of 4 bases from V and 2 bases from J, the junction contained 22 bases not matched to a gene. The CDR3 length is 20 residues. CDR3 amino acids: CASSSSRATFGRRGQETQYF. The CDR3 nucleotides are TGTGCCAGCAGCTCCAGCCGGGCCACCTTCGGGCGGCGGGGGCAAGAGACCCAGTACTTC.

This clonotype was seen a handful of times. This chain connects TRBV14 to TRBJ1-4; D unclear. CDR1 is SGHDN and CDR2 is FVKESK in the germline V gene. Trimming shortened V by 2 bases and J by 5 bases, and 12 bases separated the two germline ends. The CDR3 extends over 15 amino acids. The CDR3 sequence is CASSQYQRKNEKLFF. For the CDR3, the DNA is TGTGCCAGCAGCCAATATCAGAGAAAGAATGAAAAACTGTTTTTT.

The chain employs TRBV7-9 and TRBJ2-5; 10 bases are a match to TRBD2. Germline trimming cut 7 bases from V and 3 bases from J; bases unmatched to any gene: 11. Germline assignment: CDR1 SEHNR and CDR2 FQNEAQ (reference sequence). The CDR3 is made up of 16 amino acids. CDR3 residues: CASIRPIAGGKETQYF. CDR3 sequence (DNA): TGTGCCAGCATCAGACCCATAGCGGGGGGAAAAGAGACCCAGTACTTC. Drawing the rest from reference TRBV7-9 and TRBJ2-5, the complete variable domain is DTGVSQNPRHKITKRGQNVTFRCDPISEHNRLYWYRQTLGQGPEFLTYFQNEAQLEKSRLLSDRFSAERPKGSFSTLEIQRTEQGDSAMYLCASIRPIAGGKETQYFGPGTRLLVL.

The sample holds a few counts of this clonotype. The V and J genes are TRBV6-1 and TRBJ2-7; TRBD1 aligns across 8 bases. Per the germline V gene, CDR1 is MNHNS and CDR2 is SASEGT. V dropped 10 bases and J dropped 2; count of bases not matched to a gene: 10. The CDR3 consists of 14 residues. DNA of the CDR3: TGTGCCACTAAGAACAGGGGGTCAACCTACGAGCAGTACTTC. Its translation: CATKNRGSTYEQYF.

This chain links TRBV4-1 with TRBJ1-1, with 7 bases aligning to TRBD1. This CDR3 spans 14 amino acids. After removal of 3 bases from V and 3 bases from J, the junction contained 4 bases not matched to a gene. CDR1 is MGHRA, CDR2 YSYEKL, per germline. Here the CDR3 DNA reads TGCGCCAGCAGCCAGTTAACAGGGGACACTGAAGCTTTCTTT. It is translated as CASSQLTGDTEAFF.

This clonotype was picked up a small number of times. The gene calls are TRBV29-1 and TRBJ2-7; 10 bases map to TRBD2. J gave up 7 bases and V 1 base, and 7 bases lay outside the gene matches. CDR3 length: 14 amino acids. Germline V gene lookup returns CDR1 SQVTM and CDR2 ANQGSEA. The DNA for the CDR3 is TGCAGCGTTGAAGGCCTAGCGGGAGTAGGGGAGCAGTACTTC. Translation gives CSVEGLAGVGEQYF.

The CDR3, as DNA: TGTGCCAGTAGCCCGGGACTAGACCTCTACGAGCAGTACTTC. It yields the protein CASSPGLDLYEQYF. The J gene is TRBJ2-7, the V gene TRBV19; TRBD2 matches at 8 bases. The CDR3 totals 14 residues. The germline V gene encodes CDR1 LNHDA and CDR2 SQIVND (reference sequence). J lost 3 bases, V lost 6 bases, and 7 bases had no gene match. Full variable domain (outside the CDR3, taken from reference TRBV19 and TRBJ2-7): DGGITQSPKYLFRKEGQNVTLSCEQNLNHDAMYWYRQDPGQGLRLIYYSQIVNDFQKGDIAEGYSVSREKKESFPLTVTSAQKNPTAFYLCASSPGLDLYEQYFGPGTRLTVT.

In this sample, this clonotype turned up a few times. CDR3 bases: TGTGCCAGCAGTTATCCCCTGGGACTACCCACCGTGGAGACCCAGTACTTC. It encodes CASSYPLGLPTVETQYF. V is TRBV6-1 and J is TRBJ2-5; 7 bases are a match to TRBD2. Trimming took 5 bases from V and 5 from J; bases not matched to a gene: 17. This CDR3 spans 17 amino acids. Germline CDR1 is MNHNS and CDR2 is SASEGT.

The gene calls are TRBV29-1 and TRBJ2-2, with TRBD2 matching over 7 bases. V trimming: 5 bases; J trimming: 0 bases; junction bases outside the gene matches: 3. The length of the CDR3 is 14 residues. Per germline, CDR1 SQVTM and CDR2 ANQGSEA. CDR3 protein: CSVTGLTNTGELFF. The CDR3 DNA is TGCAGCGTTACGGGACTAACGAACACCGGGGAGCTGTTTTTT.

The rearrangement joins TRBV4-3 to TRBJ2-3; TRBD1 might be the D (6 bases). CDR1 and CDR2 (germline): LGHNA, YSLEER. Trimming pared 4 bases from V and 1 base from J, leaving 9 bases between. The CDR3 length is 14 residues. As DNA, the CDR3 is TGCGCCAGCAGCCTCCGGACAGGCACAGATACGCAGTATTTT. Protein: CASSLRTGTDTQYF.

The J gene is TRBJ1-5, the V gene TRBV7-8; D not resolved. Germline V CDR1 and CDR2: SGHVS, FQNEAQ. The CDR3 consists of 15 residues. V was cut by 2 bases and J by 6 bases, with 14 bases left in between. The CDR3 nucleotides read TGTGCCAGCAGCTTACCGGGTCCTCGAGGTCAGCCCCAGCATTTT. As protein: CASSLPGPRGQPQHF.

This clonotype has a count of ten or more. The chain uses TRBV6-1 and TRBJ2-2; no clear D gene. Germline loops: CDR1 MNHNS, CDR2 SASEGT. The CDR3 sequence is 13 residues long. V lost 7 bases and J 6 bases, leaving 12 bases between the germline ends. CDR3 residues: CASNLPWAGELFF. DNA for the CDR3: TGTGCCAGCAACCTGCCGTGGGCCGGGGAGCTGTTTTTT.

This clonotype was seen once. This could be a read error, since a much larger clone is one nucleotide away. The V call is TRBV7-7, the J call TRBJ2-1; TRBD1 matches at 11 bases. TRBJ2-7 explains the end of the DNA better; the J call may be wrong. CDR1 and CDR2 from the germline V gene are SSHAT and FNYEAQ (reference sequence). This CDR3 comprises 18 residues. The chain's CDR3 is CASSPESGTGGGYNEQYF. CDR3 sequence (DNA): TGTGCCAGCAGCCCCGAGTCGGGGACAGGGGGGGGTTACAATGAGCAGTACTTC.

The chain combines TRBV7-2 with TRBJ2-1; D uncertain. Germline-derived CDR1 and CDR2 are SGHTA and FQGNSA. The CDR3 loop spans 15 amino acids. V was pared by 1 base and J by 1 base, with 8 bases between. The CDR3 spells CASSLGPPSYNEQFF. The CDR3 nucleotides are TGTGCCAGCAGCTTAGGGCCTCCATCCTACAATGAGCAGTTCTTC.

On this clonotype itself: It may be a read error: a sequence one base away is much more abundant. This likely comes from a read error, as the CDR3 has no conserved phenylalanine or tryptophan at its end. V gene TRBV4-1 combines with J gene TRBJ2-5; a possible D gene is TRBD1 (5 bases). The CDR3 is made up of 15 amino acids. V was pared by 0 bases and J by 5 bases, with 13 bases between. Germline V gene sequence: CDR1 MGHRA, CDR2 YSYEKL. The CDR3 loop is CASSQDQAGKETQYL. As DNA, the CDR3 is TGCGCCAGCAGCCAAGATCAGGCAGGGAAGGAGACCCAGTACCTC.

This clonotype came up many times. The chain couples TRBV11-2 to TRBJ1-2; D ambiguous. The CDR3 totals 14 residues. V lost 6 bases and J 6 bases, leaving 17 bases between the germline ends. Germline CDR1 reads SGHAT; CDR2 reads FQNNGV. Here the CDR3 DNA reads TGTGCCAGCAGGTACCCGGGAAGGCGCGATGGCTACACCTTC. It translates to CASRYPGRRDGYTF.

In its sample, this clonotype was seen many times. J is TRBJ2-5 and V is TRBV15; either TRBD1 or TRBD2 may fit D (5 bases each). CDR3 length equals 16 residues. Germline-derived CDR1 and CDR2 are LNHNV and YYDKDF (reference sequence). Trimming left V 0 bases short and J 0 bases short, with 11 bases between. The CDR3 loop reads CATSREGVAHQETQYF. The DNA of the CDR3 is TGTGCCACCAGCAGAGAGGGGGTAGCCCACCAAGAGACCCAGTACTTC.

The V gene is TRBV15, the J gene TRBJ2-3, with D uncertain. The CDR3 runs 14 residues. Germline V gene data show CDR1 as LNHNV and CDR2 as YYDKDF (reference sequence). The ends were cut back, 5 bases at V and 10 bases at J, with 19 bases in the middle. CDR3 residues: CATSPRAGSAPQYF. Here the CDR3 DNA reads TGTGCCACCAGCCCCCGCGCCGGGTCCGCGCCGCAGTATTTT.